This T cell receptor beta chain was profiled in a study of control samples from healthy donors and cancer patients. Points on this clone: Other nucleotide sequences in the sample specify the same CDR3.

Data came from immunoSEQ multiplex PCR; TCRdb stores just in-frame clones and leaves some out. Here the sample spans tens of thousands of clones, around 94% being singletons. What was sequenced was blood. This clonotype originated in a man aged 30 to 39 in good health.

The CDR3 DNA reads as TGTGCCAGCAGCGTAGGTAGCAATCAGCCCCAGCATTTT. Amino acids: CASSVGSNQPQHF. The chain carries TRBV9 and TRBJ1-5, with D uncertain. Germline V gives CDR1 SGDLS, CDR2 YYNGEE. The CDR3 loop spans 13 amino acids. The germline V and J ends were trimmed by 0 bases and 0 bases, with 1 base remaining between them.